These 8 T cell receptor beta chains originate from one sample sequenced in a study of CD8+CD57+ T cells in acquired aplastic anemia. The use of genomic DNA as template underpinned the TCR beta VDJ and CDR3 profiling. TCRdb redid the calling of the reads with MiXCR, one entry per CDR3 protein. The data show more than 95,000 distinct CDR3 sequences, with approximately 41% seen just once and 2.6% held by the top ten. Patients who underwent sequencing had shown CD8+CD57+ cell expansion by flow cytometry. The sample comprised sorted CD4+, CD8+, or CD8+CD57+ T cells (not recorded which) from PBMCs. These TCRs come from a human donor with aplastic anemia.

A word on this clonotype: A much larger clone lies one base from this, so it may be a read error. The CDR3 spells CASSYGGGSGYGHTF. The CDR3 coding sequence is TGTGCCAGCAGTTACGGGGGAGGCAGCGGCTATGGCCACACCTTC. The chain couples TRBV12-3 or TRBV12-4 to TRBJ1-2, with a tentative D call TRBD1 (5 bases). This CDR3 contains 15 residues.

This chain connects TRBV24-1 to TRBJ2-7; the D is unclear. V lost 4 bases and J lost 6, with 15 bases in between. The germline CDR1 and CDR2 sequences are KGHDR and SFDVKD. The CDR3 has 14 residues. The CDR3 DNA is TGTGCCACCAGTGAAAACGGACGGAGCGCCGAGCAGTACTTC. It encodes CATSENGRSAEQYF.

This clonotype was found many times. This chain joins TRBV20-1 and TRBJ2-3; TRBD2 aligns across 9 bases. Trimming took 6 bases from V and 6 from J; bases not matched to a gene: 10. CDR1 is DFQATT, CDR2 SNEGSKA, per germline (reference sequence). The CDR3 contains 14 residues. CDR3 sequence reads: CSAERGAEFDTQYF. The CDR3 DNA reads TGCAGTGCGGAGCGGGGGGCCGAGTTCGATACGCAGTATTTT.

In the case of this clonotype: Given a much more abundant clone one base away, this may be a read error. CDR3 bases: TGTGCCAGCAGCTTTGCTAGCGGGGAGGAGACCCAGTACTTC. Translated: CASSFASGEETQYF. The rearrangement uses TRBV5-6 and TRBJ2-5; 9 bases are shared with TRBD2. V lost 2 bases, J lost 5 bases, and 4 bases stayed unmatched. CDR3 size: 14 residues. CDR1 and CDR2 (germline): SGHDT, YYEEEE.

This clonotype has more than one count but fewer than ten. V and J are TRBV14 and TRBJ2-5, with 10 bases that match TRBD1. Germline CDR1 SGHDN, CDR2 FVKESK. The CDR3 runs to 14 residues. J was trimmed by 5 bases and V by 3 bases; bases with no gene match: 3. The chain's CDR3 is CASSQTGGWETQYF. DNA for the CDR3: TGTGCCAGCAGCCAGACAGGGGGCTGGGAGACCCAGTACTTC. Drawing the rest from reference TRBV14 and TRBJ2-5, the complete variable domain is EAGVTQFPSHSVIEKGQTVTLRCDPISGHDNLYWYRRVMGKEIKFLLHFVKESKQDESGMPNNRFLAERTGGTYSTLKVQPAELEDSGVYFCASSQTGGWETQYFGPGTRLLVL.

In this sample, this clonotype turned up many times. The CDR3 sequence: CASTLTGGGTIYF. The DNA of the CDR3 is TGTGCCAGCACCCTGACAGGTGGAGGCACCATATATTTT. The chain links TRBV2 to TRBJ1-3; D possibly corresponds to TRBD1 (6 bases). The V end lost 7 bases, the J end lost 9 bases, and 16 bases lay between the germline ends. This CDR3 is built from 13 residues. The germline CDR1 and CDR2 sequences are SNHLY and FYNNEI.

V gene TRBV6-1 combines with J gene TRBJ2-2, with D maybe TRBD1 (6 bases). Trimming took 6 bases from V and 4 from J, leaving 18 bases between them. The germline CDR1 and CDR2 sequences are MNHNS and SASEGT. This CDR3 has 16 amino acids. This CDR3 is CASRWGQGTGTGELFF. Written as DNA, the CDR3 is TGTGCCAGCAGGTGGGGCCAGGGGACCGGCACCGGGGAGCTGTTTTTT.

This clonotype appeared many times. V is TRBV19 and J is TRBJ2-7; the D is unclear. The germline V and J ends were trimmed by 3 bases and 2 bases, with 8 bases remaining between them. Germline V gene data show CDR1 as LNHDA and CDR2 as SQIVND (reference sequence). CDR3 length equals 13 residues. Here the CDR3 DNA reads TGTGCCAGTAGTATTACGGAGACCTACGAGCAGTACTTC. Translated, it gives CASSITETYEQYF.